This T cell receptor (beta chain) was recorded in a study of shared clonotypes between healthy human individuals. About this clone: The antigen is unknown.

TCRdb keeps only in-frame clones here, not all; method: immunoSEQ multiplex PCR. The sample holds about 2.3 million clones; roughly 92% are singletons and the top ten take approximately 0.4%. Study findings and constraints: Richness estimates generally favored naive over memory subsets. Clonotypes that were shared across several donors made up roughly 5% of naive CD4 clonotypes. Read depth was anticipated to influence clonotype sharing among donors.

This clonotype was sampled from a young man in good health. Some clones in this sample may be carry-over from other donors' samples. Input material: naive CD4+ T cells from PBMCs. Subset denoted: CD45RA+ positively selected.

The CDR3 nucleotides read TGTGCCAGCAGTTTCGGGCAGGTCACAGATACGCAGTATTTT. Translated, it gives CASSFGQVTDTQYF. The V gene is TRBV6-4, the J gene TRBJ2-3; D is undetermined. The CDR3 runs to 14 residues. The V and J ends lost 5 bases and 2 bases respectively, with 11 bases between them. Germline V gene lookup returns CDR1 MRHNA and CDR2 SNTAGT.